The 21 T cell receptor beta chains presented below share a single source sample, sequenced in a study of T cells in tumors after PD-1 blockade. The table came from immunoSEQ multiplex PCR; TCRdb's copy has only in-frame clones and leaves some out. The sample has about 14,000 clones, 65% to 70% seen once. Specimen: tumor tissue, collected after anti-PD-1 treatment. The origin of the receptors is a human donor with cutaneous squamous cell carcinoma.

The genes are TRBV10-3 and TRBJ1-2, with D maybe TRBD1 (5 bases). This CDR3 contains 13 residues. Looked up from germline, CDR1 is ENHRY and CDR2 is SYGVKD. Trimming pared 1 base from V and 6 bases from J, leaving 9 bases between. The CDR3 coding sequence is TGTGCCATCAGTGAGTTGGGACCGGATGGCTACACCTTC. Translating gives CAISELGPDGYTF.

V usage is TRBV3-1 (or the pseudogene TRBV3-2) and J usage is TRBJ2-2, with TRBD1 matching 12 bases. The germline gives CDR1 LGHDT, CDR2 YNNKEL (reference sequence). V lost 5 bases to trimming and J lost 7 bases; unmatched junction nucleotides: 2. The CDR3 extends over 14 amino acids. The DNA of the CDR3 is TGTGCCAGCAGCGGGACAGGGGGCAACGGGGAGCTGTTTTTT. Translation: CASSGTGGNGELFF.

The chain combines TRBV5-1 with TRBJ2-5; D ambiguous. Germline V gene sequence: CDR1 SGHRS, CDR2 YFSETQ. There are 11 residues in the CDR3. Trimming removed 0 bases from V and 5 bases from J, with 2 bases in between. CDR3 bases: TGCGCCAGCAGCTTGGTCGAGACCCAGTACTTC. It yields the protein CASSLVETQYF.

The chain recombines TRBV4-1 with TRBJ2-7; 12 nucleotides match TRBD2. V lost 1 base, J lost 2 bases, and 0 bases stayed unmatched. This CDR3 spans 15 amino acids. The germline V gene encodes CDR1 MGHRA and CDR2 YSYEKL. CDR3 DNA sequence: TGCGCCAGCAGCCAAGGGACTAGCGGGGCCTACGAGCAGTACTTC. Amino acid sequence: CASSQGTSGAYEQYF.

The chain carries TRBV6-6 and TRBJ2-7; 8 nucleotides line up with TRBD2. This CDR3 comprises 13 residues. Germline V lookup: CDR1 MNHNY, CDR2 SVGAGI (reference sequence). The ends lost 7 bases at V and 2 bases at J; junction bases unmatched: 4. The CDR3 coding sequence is TGTGCCAGCACGGGGGGGGCCCCCTACGAGCAGTACTTC. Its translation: CASTGGAPYEQYF.

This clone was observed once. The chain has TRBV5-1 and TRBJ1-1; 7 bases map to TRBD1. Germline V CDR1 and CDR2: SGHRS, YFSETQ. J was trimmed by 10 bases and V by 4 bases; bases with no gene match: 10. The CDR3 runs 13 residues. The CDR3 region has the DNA TGCGCCAGCAGCAGGGACAGCCGGCGAGGAGCTTTCTTT. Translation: CASSRDSRRGAFF.

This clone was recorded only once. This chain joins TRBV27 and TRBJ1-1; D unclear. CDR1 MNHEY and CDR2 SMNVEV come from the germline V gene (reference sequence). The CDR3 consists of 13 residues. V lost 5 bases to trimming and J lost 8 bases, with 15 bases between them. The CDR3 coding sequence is TGTGCCAGCAGTCTCGACGAGTCCCACGAAGCTTTCTTT. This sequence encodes CASSLDESHEAFF.

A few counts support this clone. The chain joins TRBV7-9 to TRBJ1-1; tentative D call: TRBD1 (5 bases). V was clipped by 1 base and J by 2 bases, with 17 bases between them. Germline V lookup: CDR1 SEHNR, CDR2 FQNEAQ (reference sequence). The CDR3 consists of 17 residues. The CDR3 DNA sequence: TGTGCCAGCAGCTTAGTAGGGAGAGGGACCGGCAACACTGAAGCTTTCTTT. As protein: CASSLVGRGTGNTEAFF.

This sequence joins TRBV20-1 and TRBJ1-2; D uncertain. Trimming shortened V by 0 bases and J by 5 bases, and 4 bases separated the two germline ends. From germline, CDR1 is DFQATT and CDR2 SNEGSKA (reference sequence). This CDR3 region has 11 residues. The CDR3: CSARDVYGYTF. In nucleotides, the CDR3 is TGCAGTGCTAGAGATGTATATGGCTACACCTTC.

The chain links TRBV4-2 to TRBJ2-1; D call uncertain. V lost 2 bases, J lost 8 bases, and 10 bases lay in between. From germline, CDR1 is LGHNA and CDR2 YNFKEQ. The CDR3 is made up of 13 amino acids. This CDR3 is CASSQRSRDEQFF. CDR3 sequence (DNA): TGTGCCAGCAGCCAAAGGTCTAGGGATGAGCAGTTCTTC.

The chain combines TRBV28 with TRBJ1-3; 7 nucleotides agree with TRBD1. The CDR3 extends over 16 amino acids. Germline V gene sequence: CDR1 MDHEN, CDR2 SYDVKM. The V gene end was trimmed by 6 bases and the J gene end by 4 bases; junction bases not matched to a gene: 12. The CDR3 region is CASRSHQGGSGNTIYF. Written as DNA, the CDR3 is TGTGCCAGCAGGTCCCATCAGGGGGGATCGGGAAACACCATATATTTT. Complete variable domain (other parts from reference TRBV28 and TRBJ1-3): DVKVTQSSRYLVKRTGEKVFLECVQDMDHENMFWYRQDPGLGLRLIYFSYDVKMKEKGDIPEGYSVSREKKERFSLILESASTNQTSMYLCASRSHQGGSGNTIYFGEGSWLTVV.

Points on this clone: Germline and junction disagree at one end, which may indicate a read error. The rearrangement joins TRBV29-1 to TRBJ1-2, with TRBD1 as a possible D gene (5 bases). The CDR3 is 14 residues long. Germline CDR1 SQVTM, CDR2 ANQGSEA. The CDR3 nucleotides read TGCAGCGCTGAAGAACAGGCCGGTGGCTATGGCTACACCTTC. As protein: CSAEEQAGGYGYTF.

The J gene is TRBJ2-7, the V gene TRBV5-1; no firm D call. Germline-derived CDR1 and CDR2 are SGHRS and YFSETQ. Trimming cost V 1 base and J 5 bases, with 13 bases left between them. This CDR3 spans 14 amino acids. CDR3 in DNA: TGCGCCAGCAGCTTGTGGGCCAACCCCCACGAGCAGTACTTC. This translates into CASSLWANPHEQYF.

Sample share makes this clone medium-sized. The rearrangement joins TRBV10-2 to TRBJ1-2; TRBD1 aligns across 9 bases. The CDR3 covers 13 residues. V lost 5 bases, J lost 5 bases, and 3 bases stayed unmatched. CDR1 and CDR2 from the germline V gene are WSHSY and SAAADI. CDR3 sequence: CASSSGQGYGYTF. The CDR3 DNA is TGCGCCAGCAGTTCGGGACAGGGTTATGGCTACACCTTC.

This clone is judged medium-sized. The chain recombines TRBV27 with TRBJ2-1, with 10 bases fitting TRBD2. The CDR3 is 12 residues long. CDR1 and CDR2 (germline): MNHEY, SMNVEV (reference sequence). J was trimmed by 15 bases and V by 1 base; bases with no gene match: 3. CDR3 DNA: TGTGCCAGCAGTTTATTGGGACTAGCGCCGTTCTTC. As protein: CASSLLGLAPFF.

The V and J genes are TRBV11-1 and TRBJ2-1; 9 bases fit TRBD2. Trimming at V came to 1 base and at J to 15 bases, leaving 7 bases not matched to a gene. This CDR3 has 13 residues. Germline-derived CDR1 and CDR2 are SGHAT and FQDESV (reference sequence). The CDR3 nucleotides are TGTGCCAGCAGCTTAGAAGGGCGGGGGGGACTGTTCTTC. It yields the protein CASSLEGRGGLFF.

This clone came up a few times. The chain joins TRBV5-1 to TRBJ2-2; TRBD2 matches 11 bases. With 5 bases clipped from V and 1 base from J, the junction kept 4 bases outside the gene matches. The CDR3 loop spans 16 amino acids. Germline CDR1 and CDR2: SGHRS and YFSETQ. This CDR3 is CASRLAGEKNTGELFF. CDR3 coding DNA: TGCGCCAGCAGACTAGCGGGAGAGAAGAACACCGGGGAGCTGTTTTTT.

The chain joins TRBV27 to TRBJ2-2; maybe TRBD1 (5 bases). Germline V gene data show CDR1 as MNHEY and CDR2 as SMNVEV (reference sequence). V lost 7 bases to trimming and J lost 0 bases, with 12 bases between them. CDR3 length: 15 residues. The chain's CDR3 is CASMHAGSNTGELFF. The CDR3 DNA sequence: TGTGCCAGCATGCATGCAGGGTCGAACACCGGGGAGCTGTTTTTT.

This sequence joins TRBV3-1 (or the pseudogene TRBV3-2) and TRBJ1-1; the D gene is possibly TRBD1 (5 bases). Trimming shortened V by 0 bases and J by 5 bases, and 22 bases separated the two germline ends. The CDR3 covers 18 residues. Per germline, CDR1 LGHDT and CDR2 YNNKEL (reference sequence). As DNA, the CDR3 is TGTGCCAGCAGCCAAGATCCTCTCCCCTGGAGAGACAGTACTGAAGCTTTCTTT. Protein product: CASSQDPLPWRDSTEAFF.

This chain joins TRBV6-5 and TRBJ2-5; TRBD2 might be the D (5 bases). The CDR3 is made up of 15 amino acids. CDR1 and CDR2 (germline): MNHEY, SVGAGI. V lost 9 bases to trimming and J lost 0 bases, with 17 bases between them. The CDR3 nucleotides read TGTGCCAGTTCTTACGGTAGCGCCAACCAAGAGACCCAGTACTTC. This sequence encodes CASSYGSANQETQYF.

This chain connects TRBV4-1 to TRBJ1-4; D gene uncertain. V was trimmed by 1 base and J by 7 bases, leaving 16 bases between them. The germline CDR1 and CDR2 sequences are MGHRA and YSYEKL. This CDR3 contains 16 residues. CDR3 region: CASSQGTAHWGEKLFF. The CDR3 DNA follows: TGCGCCAGCAGCCAAGGTACGGCACACTGGGGTGAAAAACTGTTTTTT.